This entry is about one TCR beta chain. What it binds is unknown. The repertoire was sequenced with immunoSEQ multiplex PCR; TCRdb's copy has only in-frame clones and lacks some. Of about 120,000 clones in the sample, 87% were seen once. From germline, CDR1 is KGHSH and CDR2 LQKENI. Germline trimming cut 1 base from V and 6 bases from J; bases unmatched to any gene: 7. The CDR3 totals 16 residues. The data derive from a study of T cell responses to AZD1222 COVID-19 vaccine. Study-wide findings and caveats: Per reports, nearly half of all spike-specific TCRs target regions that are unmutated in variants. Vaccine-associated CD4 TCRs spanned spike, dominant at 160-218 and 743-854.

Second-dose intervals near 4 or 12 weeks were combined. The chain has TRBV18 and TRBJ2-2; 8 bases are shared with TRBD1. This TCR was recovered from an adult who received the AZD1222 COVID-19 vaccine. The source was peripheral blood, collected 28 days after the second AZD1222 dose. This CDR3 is CASSPRTGKGAGELFF. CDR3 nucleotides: TGTGCCAGCTCACCACGGACAGGGAAAGGGGCCGGGGAGCTGTTTTTT.